This T cell receptor beta chain was identified during a study of T cell repertoires in ileal Crohn's disease. A word on this clone: Its target is unknown.

Measured with immunoSEQ multiplex PCR; TCRdb has only the in-frame clones, and not every one. The sample has several thousand clones, approximately 96% seen once; the top ten hold 0.22%. The germline V gene encodes CDR1 SGDLS and CDR2 YYNGEE. This CDR3 comprises 13 residues. The germline V and J ends were trimmed by 1 base and 1 base, with 5 bases remaining between them. Patients were adults with ileal or ileocolonic Crohn's disease needing resection. Study results and caveats: Clonality above 26.8% at surgery always came with endoscopic recurrence. Clonal expansions were more frequent in active smokers than non-smokers at surgery. Mucosal expansions were suggested to be mainly CD8 T cells.

Material: ileal tissue. The rearrangement links TRBV9 to TRBJ1-1; perhaps TRBD1 as D (5 bases). This receptor was obtained from an adult with Crohn's disease. CDR3 region: CASSVTGNTEAFF. The CDR3 nucleotides are TGTGCCAGCAGCGTAACAGGGAACACTGAAGCTTTCTTT.